This T cell receptor beta chain was recovered during a study of CD4 T cells in relation to SARS-CoV-2 and coronaviruses. Study conclusions and caveats: Monoreactive clones expanded significantly more to SARS-CoV-2 than crossreactive clones did.

CD4+ T cells from unexposed donors were obtained before the COVID-19 pandemic (2011-2018). CD4+ T cells were isolated from the cells after around 10 days of culture. Details on this clone: Its matching antigen is unknown.

The assay was immunoSEQ multiplex PCR, and TCRdb's table has in-frame clones only and misses some. Here the sample spans approximately 21,000 clones, 78% being singletons. CDR3 length: 13 residues. The V end lost 5 bases, the J end lost 4 bases, and 11 bases lay between the germline ends. Sequencing was carried out using CD4+ T cells from PBMCs, cultured in vitro. The receptor was isolated from a human donor in good health. V usage is TRBV12-3 or TRBV12-4 and J usage is TRBJ1-2, with D perhaps TRBD1 (5 bases). CDR3 sequence: CASSPRDSYGYTF. As DNA, the CDR3 is TGTGCCAGCAGTCCCCGGGACTCCTATGGCTACACCTTC.